This T cell receptor beta chain was captured in a study of technical replicates of blood from a few donors. The germline gives CDR1 MNHEY, CDR2 SVGAGI. The V end lost 2 bases, the J end lost 5 bases, and 12 bases lay between the germline ends. CDR3 length equals 14 residues. Clones were sequenced by immunoSEQ multiplex PCR, and TCRdb holds only the in-frame ones, with some missing. This sample has around 29,000 clones; 90% to 95% occur once, and the top ten carry 3.5% to 5%. The chain employs TRBV6-5 and TRBJ1-1; tentatively, D is TRBD1 (5 bases). The sequence came from a human donor in good health. Some clones in this sample may be carry-over from other donors' samples. The sample was PBMCs. CDR3 bases: TGTGCCAGCAGTTACAGGGCGGGGGGTACTGAAGCTTTCTTT. Its translation is CASSYRAGGTEAFF.